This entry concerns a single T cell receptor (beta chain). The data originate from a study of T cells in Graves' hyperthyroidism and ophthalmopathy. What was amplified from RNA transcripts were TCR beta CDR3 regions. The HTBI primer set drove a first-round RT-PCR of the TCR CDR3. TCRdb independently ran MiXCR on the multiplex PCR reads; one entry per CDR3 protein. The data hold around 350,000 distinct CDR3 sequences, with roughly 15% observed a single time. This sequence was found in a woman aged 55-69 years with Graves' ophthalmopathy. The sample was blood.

The CDR3 sequence is CSAARGGYEQYF. The CDR3 DNA is TGCAGTGCCGCCAGGGGGGGCTACGAGCAGTACTTC. This chain joins TRBV20-1 and TRBJ2-7, with D perhaps TRBD1 or TRBD2 (7 bases each). Trimming removed 6 bases at V and 3 bases at J, with 12 bases between. This CDR3 region has 12 residues. The V gene's germline CDR1 is DFQATT and CDR2 SNEGSKA (reference sequence).